One T cell receptor (beta chain) is described in this entry. No antigen is known for it. Per-base qualities were not stored, and no clone one base away is much larger. TCR CDR3 regions were amplified from genomic DNA by multiplex PCR using the deep immunoSEQ assay. Extracted genomic DNA from each cell subset was distributed evenly across all wells of several immunoSEQ 96-well plates, and each plate was treated as a replicate. For unsorted PBMC, about 270 ng of genomic DNA, equivalent to tens of thousands of T cell genomes, went into each replicate PCR. Ten immunoSEQ deep assay plates were used to sequence unsorted PBMC genomic DNA. The purified libraries were quantified using a Qubit 3.0 fluorometer, sized with a Bioanalyzer 2100, and then quantified again using the KAPA Library Quantification kit. Every immunoSEQ 96-well plate was sequenced on a dedicated single-read 150-cycle Illumina NextSeq 550 flow cell. The published analysis was carried out like this. Because the immunoSEQ output included only junctional sequences and no quality scores, the filtering could not be the same as the filtering used for full-length reads. Sequences were annotated with PyIR, a Python wrapper for IgBLAST v1.9, using IMGT germline references to assign V/J genes and CDR3. Reads were filtered out if the reads had weak V/J assignments (E-value above 1e-6), no CDR3, stop codons, out-of-frame junctions, or ambiguous translated residues. V3J clonotypes were defined as sequences sharing an identical inferred V gene, J gene, and CDR3 amino acid sequence. The percentage overlap between two repertoires was calculated by dividing the number of shared unique clonotypes by the size of the smaller repertoire. RTK rarefaction, the Chao1 estimator, and Recon v2.1 estimates of unobserved clonotypes were used to assess repertoire richness. As stored in TCRdb, this immuneACCESS dataset retains in-frame rearrangements with V and J assigned. A fraction of the clones does not appear; measured against another copy, unresolved V genes explain less than half of the discrepancy, and the remainder lacks a known reason. V, J and clone size were drawn from that table, and D and trimming were deduced from the DNA. A total of 450,000 to 500,000 clones appear in this sample, around 73% of them only once. Approximately 12% of the sample is held by the ten biggest clonotypes.

The donors were healthy, HIV-negative adults who had no recently reported acute infections or vaccinations. Only Caucasian adults living in Nashville, Tennessee, USA were represented among the donors. For unsorted samples, some 90 million PBMCs were counted and genomic DNA was extracted with the QIAamp DNA Blood Mini kit. Blood was obtained by leukapheresis, after which PBMCs were separated by Ficoll-Histopaque density gradient centrifugation and cryopreserved in liquid nitrogen vapor phase. The sample originates from a study of shared clonotypes between healthy human individuals (TCRdb year 2020). In the study overall: The cohort included three men and a couple of women between 18 and 49 years of age. To estimate repertoire size and how much clonotypes are shared between individuals, the study performed deep sequencing of blood TCR repertoires from roughly five healthy adults. To increase sequencing depth and limit assay-specific biases, TCR repertoire library preparation and sequencing were carried out by different laboratories using diverse techniques. Per donor, leukapheresis produced somewhere between about 0.85 and 10 billion PBMCs.

The paper as a whole reports these results and caveats: Sampling was restricted to blood, and TCR repertoires in tissues likely differ from the TCR repertoires found in blood. Because the study included only a small number of donors, the genetic and exposure-history diversity represented was limited. Pairwise subsampling led to the expectation that sequencing depth would affect the degree of clonotype sharing among donors.

The TCR originated in a woman in her thirties or forties in good health. Some clones in this sample may be carry-over from other donors' samples. Sequenced: PBMCs.

Here is the DNA: TGTGCCTGGAGTGTAGGGAGGGGGAATGGCTACACCTTC. It encodes CAWSVGRGNGYTF. The chain uses TRBV30 and TRBJ1-2, and possibly TRBD1, on 6 matching bases. Per the germline V gene (reference sequence), GTSNPN is the CDR1 and SVGIG is the CDR2. Trimming costs V 0 bases and J 6 bases, and their ends lie 11 bases apart. CDR3 length: 13 amino acids, cysteine to phenylalanine. The sequence is cut down to CDR3 DNA, 39 bases in frame from base 1.